The 12 T cell receptor beta chains presented below share a single source sample, sequenced in a study of shared clonotypes between healthy human individuals. Sequencing was performed with immunoSEQ multiplex PCR; in TCRdb, only in-frame clones are kept and a portion is missing. The sample consists of 950,000 to 1,200,000 clones, approximately 77% of them appearing once. Sample: memory CD4+ T cells from PBMCs. Stated subset: CD45RA-negative fraction. Receptors originate from a man in his late teens or twenties in good health. Some clones in this sample may be carry-over from other donors' samples.

The count of this clone is one. This chain connects TRBV7-2 to TRBJ2-7; 8 bases match TRBD1. CDR1 is SGHTA and CDR2 is FQGNSA in the germline V gene. J lost 2 bases, V lost 5 bases, and 8 bases had no gene match. The CDR3 loop spans 15 amino acids. In nucleotides, the CDR3 is TGTGCCAGCAGCGTTGGGACAGGTTCTCCCTACGAGCAGTACTTC. Translating it yields CASSVGTGSPYEQYF.

The chain uses TRBV18 and TRBJ2-7, with D possibly being TRBD1 (5 bases). The CDR3 totals 15 residues. V lost 3 bases and J lost 2, with 14 bases in between. Germline CDR1 and CDR2: KGHSH and LQKENI. CDR3 in DNA: TGTGCCAGCTCACCCCTAGGCAGGACAACCTACGAGCAGTACTTC. Translated, it gives CASSPLGRTTYEQYF.

This clone has just one count. This rearrangement joins TRBV7-3 to TRBJ1-1; D not certain. This CDR3 is built from 14 residues. Germline CDR1 reads SGHTA; CDR2 reads FQGTGA. V lost 5 bases and J 6 bases, leaving 16 bases between the germline ends. CDR3 bases: TGTGCCAGCAGCCCAGTCGGAAGGGCCGCTGAAGCTTTCTTT. Its translation: CASSPVGRAAEAFF.

This chain links TRBV18 with TRBJ1-5; D perhaps matches TRBD1 (6 bases). CDR1 KGHSH and CDR2 LQKENI come from the germline V gene. The CDR3 consists of 13 residues. With 8 bases removed from V and 3 bases from J, the gap between germline ends came to 11 bases. DNA for the CDR3: TGTGCCAGCGCGCAGGGGCTCAATCAGCCCCAGCATTTT. Its protein product is CASAQGLNQPQHF.

This clone showed up just a few times. J is TRBJ2-2 and V is TRBV28, with D hard to call. The CDR3 sequence is 12 residues long. Germline V CDR1 and CDR2: MDHEN, SYDVKM. V dropped 6 bases and J dropped 7 bases, with 9 bases sitting between them. Written as DNA, the CDR3 is TGTGCCAGCAGGGAAGGCAGCGGGGAGCTGTTTTTT. Translating it yields CASREGSGELFF.

This chain joins TRBV11-2 and TRBJ2-7; D unresolved. Germline V gene data show CDR1 as SGHAT and CDR2 as FQNNGV. V gave up 0 bases and J gave up 4 bases, with 7 bases separating them. This CDR3 is 13 amino acids long. The CDR3 loop is CASSLDLRYEQYF. CDR3 DNA sequence: TGTGCCAGCAGCTTAGATCTCCGATACGAGCAGTACTTC.

Notes on this clone: The same CDR3 also results from other DNA sequences found in this sample. This chain uses TRBV7-2 with TRBJ2-7; D possibly corresponds to TRBD1 (7 bases). There are 14 residues in the CDR3. The germline V and J ends were trimmed by 1 base and 3 bases, with 10 bases remaining between them. CDR1 is SGHTA, CDR2 FQGNSA, per germline. Written as DNA, the CDR3 is TGTGCCAGCAGCTTAGGGGGGGACAGCTACGAGCAGTACTTC. Residues: CASSLGGDSYEQYF.

The chain is built from TRBV19 and TRBJ1-5, with D maybe TRBD1 (6 bases). V lost 4 bases to trimming and J lost 9 bases, with 13 bases between them. Per germline, CDR1 LNHDA and CDR2 SQIVND (reference sequence). The CDR3 has 13 amino acids. CDR3 in DNA: TGTGCCAGTAGTACTCCGAGGACAGCGCCCCAGCATTTT. The encoded protein is CASSTPRTAPQHF. Complete variable domain (other parts from reference TRBV19 and TRBJ1-5): DGGITQSPKYLFRKEGQNVTLSCEQNLNHDAMYWYRQDPGQGLRLIYYSQIVNDFQKGDIAEGYSVSREKKESFPLTVTSAQKNPTAFYLCASSTPRTAPQHFGDGTRLSIL.

This chain connects TRBV4-1 to TRBJ2-5; TRBD1 matches 8 bases. Trimming removed 4 bases from V and 2 bases from J; junction bases left unmatched: 9. The CDR3 runs to 16 residues. Germline assignment: CDR1 MGHRA and CDR2 YSYEKL. The CDR3 coding sequence is TGCGCCAGCAGCCGACAGACAGGGGCAGTACAAGAGACCCAGTACTTC. Amino acid sequence: CASSRQTGAVQETQYF.

The V gene is TRBV4-1, the J gene TRBJ2-7; weak D call: TRBD1 (6 bases). V shed 4 bases and J shed 3 bases, with 19 bases lying between them. Germline assignment: CDR1 MGHRA and CDR2 YSYEKL. This CDR3 is 16 amino acids long. The CDR3 here is CASSRGTGSQYYEQYF. The CDR3 nucleotides are TGCGCCAGCAGCCGGGGAACAGGGAGCCAGTACTACGAGCAGTACTTC.

The gene calls are TRBV7-9 and TRBJ2-3, with D tentatively TRBD2 (6 bases). V was shortened by 4 bases and J by 1 base, with 9 bases between the two germline ends. The CDR3 contains 14 residues. Germline V gene sequence: CDR1 SEHNR, CDR2 FQNEAQ (reference sequence). The CDR3 is CASSYSGGTDTQYF. The CDR3 DNA sequence: TGTGCCAGCAGCTATAGCGGCGGCACAGATACGCAGTATTTT.

This clone was seen a single time. The CDR3 spells CASSLEAGGQSDTQYF. DNA of the CDR3: TGTGCCAGCAGCTTAGAAGCGGGAGGGCAATCAGATACGCAGTATTTT. V gene TRBV7-2 combines with J gene TRBJ2-3; TRBD2 matches 10 bases. The CDR3 is 16 residues long. Trimming cost V 1 base and J 4 bases; bases outside gene matches: 5. The germline CDR1 and CDR2 sequences are SGHTA and FQGNSA.